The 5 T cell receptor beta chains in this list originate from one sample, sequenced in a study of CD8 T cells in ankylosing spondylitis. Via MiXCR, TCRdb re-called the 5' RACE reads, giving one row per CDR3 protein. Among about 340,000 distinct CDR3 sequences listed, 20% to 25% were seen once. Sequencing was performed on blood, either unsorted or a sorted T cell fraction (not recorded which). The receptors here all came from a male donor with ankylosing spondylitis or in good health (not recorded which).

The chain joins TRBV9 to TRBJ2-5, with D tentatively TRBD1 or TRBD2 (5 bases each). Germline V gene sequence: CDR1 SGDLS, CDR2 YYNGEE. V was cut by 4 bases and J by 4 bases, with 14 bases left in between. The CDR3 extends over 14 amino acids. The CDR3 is CASSPHGGGETQYF. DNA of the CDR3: TGTGCCAGCAGCCCACATGGGGGTGGAGAGACCCAGTACTTC.

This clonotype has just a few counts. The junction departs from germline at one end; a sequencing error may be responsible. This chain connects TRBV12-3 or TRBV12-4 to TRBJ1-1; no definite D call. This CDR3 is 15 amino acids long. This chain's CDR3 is CASSSIRESFTPHFW. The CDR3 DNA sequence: TGTGCCAGCAGTTCGATTCGGGAGTCTTTTACGCCGCACTTTTGG.

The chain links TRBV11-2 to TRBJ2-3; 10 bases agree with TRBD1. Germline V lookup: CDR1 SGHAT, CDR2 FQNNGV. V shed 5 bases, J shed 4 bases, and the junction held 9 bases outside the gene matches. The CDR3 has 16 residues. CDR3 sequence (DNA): TGTGCCAGCAGCCCCGAGGTGGGGACAGGGGCAGATACGCAGTATTTT. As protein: CASSPEVGTGADTQYF.

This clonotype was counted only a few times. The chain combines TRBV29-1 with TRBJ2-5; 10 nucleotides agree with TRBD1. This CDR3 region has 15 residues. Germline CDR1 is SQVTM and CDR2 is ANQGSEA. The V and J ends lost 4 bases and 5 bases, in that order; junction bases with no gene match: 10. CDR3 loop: CSVATRTGGRETQYF. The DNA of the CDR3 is TGCAGCGTTGCAACCCGGACAGGGGGACGGGAGACCCAGTACTTC.

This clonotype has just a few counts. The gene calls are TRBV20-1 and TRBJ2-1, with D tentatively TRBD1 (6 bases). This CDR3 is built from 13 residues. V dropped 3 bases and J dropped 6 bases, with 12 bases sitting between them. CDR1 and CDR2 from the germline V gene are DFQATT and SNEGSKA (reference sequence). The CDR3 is CSARSVTGNEQFF. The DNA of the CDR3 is TGCAGTGCTAGGTCCGTGACAGGCAATGAGCAGTTCTTC.